Below, one TCR beta chain is given with its context. This specimen belongs to a study of blood T cell repertoires in COVID-19. Overall study: The samples span acute and convalescent COVID-19 from the United States, Italy and Spain. In each case, the material was cDNA or gDNA derived from T cells, B-cell-depleted T cells, or PBMCs.

Study processing details: For nucleated cells, counts were estimated from reference gene primer amplification. Produced via immunoSEQ multiplex PCR; TCRdb's table is partial and in-frame only. From that table come the V and J calls and clone size; the DNA was used to work out D and trimming. The sample carries hundreds of thousands of clones, about 87% recorded once. V shed 4 bases, J shed 7 bases, and the junction held 3 bases outside the gene matches. From germline, CDR1 is MGHDK and CDR2 SYGVNS. The CDR3 spans 14 residues. Seattle-derived patients entered the study during active infection and were followed longitudinally.

The chain couples TRBV25-1 to TRBJ2-2; 10 bases align to TRBD1. The TCR originated in a man aged 18 to 29 with COVID-19, enrolled during active disease. Sequencing was done on a sample of peripheral blood. The CDR3 loop is CASSAGQGIGELFF. In nucleotides, the CDR3 is TGTGCCAGCAGTGCGGGACAGGGGATCGGGGAGCTGTTTTTT.